This T cell receptor (beta chain) came from a study of blood T cell repertoires in COVID-19. In the study overall: Acute and convalescent COVID-19 specimens originated in the United States, Italy and Spain. PBMCs, B-cell-depleted T cells, or T cells provided the cDNA or gDNA that made up the material.

Germline V gene lookup returns CDR1 SQVTM and CDR2 ANQGSEA. V was clipped by 7 bases and J by 5 bases, with 14 bases between them. The CDR3 runs to 13 residues. As processed by the authors: Reference gene primer amplification gave estimated nucleated cell counts. Using immunoSEQ multiplex PCR, the repertoire was profiled, and TCRdb retains in-frame clones only, with some absent. V, J and clone size are taken as reported in that table, and D and trimming were inferred from the DNA itself. This sample has fewer than 450,000 clones, with 90% to 95% found just once. The chain has TRBV29-1 and TRBJ1-4, with D possibly TRBD1 on 6 matching bases. The sample comprised peripheral blood. This receptor was obtained from a woman between 18 and 29 years old who had recovered from COVID-19. The CDR3 region has the DNA TGCAGCGCCTGGGGGCTTCAGAATGAAAAACTGTTTTTT. Protein: CSAWGLQNEKLFF.